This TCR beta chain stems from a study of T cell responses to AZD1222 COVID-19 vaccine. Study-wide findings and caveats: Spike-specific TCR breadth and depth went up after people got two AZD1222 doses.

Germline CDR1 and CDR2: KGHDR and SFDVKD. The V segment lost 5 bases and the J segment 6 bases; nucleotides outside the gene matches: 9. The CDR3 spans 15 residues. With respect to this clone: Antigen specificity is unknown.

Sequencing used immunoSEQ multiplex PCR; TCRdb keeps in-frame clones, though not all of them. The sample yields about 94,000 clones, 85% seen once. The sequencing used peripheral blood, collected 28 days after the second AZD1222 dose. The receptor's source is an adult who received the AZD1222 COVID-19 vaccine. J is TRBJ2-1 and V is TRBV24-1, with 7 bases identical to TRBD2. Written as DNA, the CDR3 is TGTGCCACCAGTGTCCCTATGGGCGGGGGCAATGAGCAGTTCTTC. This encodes CATSVPMGGGNEQFF.